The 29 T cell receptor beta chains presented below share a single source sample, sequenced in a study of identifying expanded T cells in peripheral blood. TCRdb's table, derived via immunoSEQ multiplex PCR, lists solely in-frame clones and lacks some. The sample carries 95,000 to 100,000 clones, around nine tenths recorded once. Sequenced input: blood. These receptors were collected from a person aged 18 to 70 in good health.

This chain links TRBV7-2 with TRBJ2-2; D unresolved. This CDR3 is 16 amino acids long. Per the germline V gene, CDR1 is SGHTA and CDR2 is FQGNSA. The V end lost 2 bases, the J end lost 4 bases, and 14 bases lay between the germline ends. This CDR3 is CASSLSGRYGTGELFF. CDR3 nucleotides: TGTGCCAGCAGCTTATCAGGACGATATGGCACCGGGGAGCTGTTTTTT.

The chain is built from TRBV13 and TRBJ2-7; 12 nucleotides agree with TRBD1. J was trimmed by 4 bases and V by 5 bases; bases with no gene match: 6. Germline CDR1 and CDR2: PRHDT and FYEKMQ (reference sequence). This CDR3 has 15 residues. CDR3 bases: TGTGCCAGCAGCCCGGGACAGGGGGCAAGGTACGAGCAGTACTTC. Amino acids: CASSPGQGARYEQYF.

For the CDR3, the DNA is TGTGCCAGCAGTTTATCAGGGAGCCGCCATGAAGCTTTCTTT. Translation: CASSLSGSRHEAFF. This chain joins TRBV28 and TRBJ1-1; D possibly corresponds to TRBD1 (5 bases). From germline, CDR1 is MDHEN and CDR2 SYDVKM. The germline V and J ends were trimmed by 1 base and 7 bases, with 13 bases remaining between them. This CDR3 is 14 amino acids long.

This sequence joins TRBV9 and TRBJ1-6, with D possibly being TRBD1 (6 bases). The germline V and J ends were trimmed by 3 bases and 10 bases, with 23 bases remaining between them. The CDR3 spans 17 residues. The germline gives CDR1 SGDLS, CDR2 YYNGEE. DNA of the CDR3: TGTGCCAGCAGCGAGGGGGGGGGCCAGCGGCCAGGGTCACCCCTCCACTTT. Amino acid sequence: CASSEGGGQRPGSPLHF.

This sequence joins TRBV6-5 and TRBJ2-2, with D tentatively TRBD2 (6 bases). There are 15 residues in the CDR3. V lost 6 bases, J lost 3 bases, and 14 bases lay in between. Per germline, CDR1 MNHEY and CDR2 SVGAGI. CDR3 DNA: TGTGCCAGCAGCACCGGGGGTAGACACACCGGGGAGCTGTTTTTT. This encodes CASSTGGRHTGELFF.

CDR3 in DNA: TGTGCCAGCAGCGCCTCCGGTTTAGGACCGGTACGGCCTGGAAACACCATATATTTT. It is translated as CASSASGLGPVRPGNTIYF. The genes are TRBV27 and TRBJ1-3; D call uncertain. Trimming removed 6 bases from V and 2 bases from J, with 26 bases in between. This CDR3 contains 19 residues. In germline, CDR1 is MNHEY, CDR2 SMNVEV (reference sequence).

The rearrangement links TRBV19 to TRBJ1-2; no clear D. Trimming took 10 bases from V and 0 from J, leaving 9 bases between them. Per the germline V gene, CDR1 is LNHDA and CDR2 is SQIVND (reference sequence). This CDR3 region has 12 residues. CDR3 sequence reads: CATRTSNYGYTF. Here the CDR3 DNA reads TGTGCCACGAGGACTTCTAACTATGGCTACACCTTC.

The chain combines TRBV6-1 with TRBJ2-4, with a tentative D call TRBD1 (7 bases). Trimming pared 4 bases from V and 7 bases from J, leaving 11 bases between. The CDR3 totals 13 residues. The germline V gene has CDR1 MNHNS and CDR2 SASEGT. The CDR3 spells CASSAAGGNIQYF. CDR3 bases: TGTGCCAGCAGTGCCGCAGGGGGGAACATTCAGTACTTC.

The CDR3 sequence is CASSSLWTGGPYEQYF. CDR3 DNA: TGTGCCAGCAGTTCCCTTTGGACAGGGGGCCCCTACGAGCAGTACTTC. This rearrangement joins TRBV7-9 to TRBJ2-7, with 11 bases aligning to TRBD1. V lost 6 bases, J lost 2 bases, and 9 bases stayed unmatched. Per the germline V gene, CDR1 is SEHNR and CDR2 is FQNEAQ (reference sequence). The CDR3 runs to 16 residues.

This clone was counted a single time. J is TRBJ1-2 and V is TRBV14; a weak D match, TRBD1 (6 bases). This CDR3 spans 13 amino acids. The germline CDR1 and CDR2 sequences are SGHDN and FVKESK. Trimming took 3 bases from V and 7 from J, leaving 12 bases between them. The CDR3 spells CASSQEQGGGYTF. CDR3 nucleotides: TGTGCCAGCAGCCAGGAACAGGGAGGTGGCTACACCTTC.

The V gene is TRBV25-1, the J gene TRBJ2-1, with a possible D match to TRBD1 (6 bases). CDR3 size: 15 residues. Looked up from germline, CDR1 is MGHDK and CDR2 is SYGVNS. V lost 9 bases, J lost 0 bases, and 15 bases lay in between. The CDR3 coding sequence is TGTGCCAGTAGTAGGGGGACGAGCTCCTACAATGAGCAGTTCTTC. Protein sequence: CASSRGTSSYNEQFF.

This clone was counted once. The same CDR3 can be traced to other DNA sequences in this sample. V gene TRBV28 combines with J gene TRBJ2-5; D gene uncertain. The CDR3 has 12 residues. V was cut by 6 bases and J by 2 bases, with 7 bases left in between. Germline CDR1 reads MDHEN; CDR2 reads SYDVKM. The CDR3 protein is CASSLRQETQYF. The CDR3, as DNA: TGTGCCAGCAGCCTTCGGCAAGAGACCCAGTACTTC.

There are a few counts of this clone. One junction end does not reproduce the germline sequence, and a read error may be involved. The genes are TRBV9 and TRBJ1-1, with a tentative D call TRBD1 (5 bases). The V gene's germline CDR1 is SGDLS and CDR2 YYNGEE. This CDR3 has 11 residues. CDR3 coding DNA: TGTGCCAGCAGCGTTGGGGCAGGCCTGGCGTTT. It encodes CASSVGAGLAF.

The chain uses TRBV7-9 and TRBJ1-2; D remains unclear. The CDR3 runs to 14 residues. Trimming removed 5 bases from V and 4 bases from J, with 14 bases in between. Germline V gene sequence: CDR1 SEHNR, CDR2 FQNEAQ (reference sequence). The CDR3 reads CASSPPGVVYGYTF. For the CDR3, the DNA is TGTGCCAGCAGCCCACCCGGCGTCGTCTATGGCTACACCTTC.

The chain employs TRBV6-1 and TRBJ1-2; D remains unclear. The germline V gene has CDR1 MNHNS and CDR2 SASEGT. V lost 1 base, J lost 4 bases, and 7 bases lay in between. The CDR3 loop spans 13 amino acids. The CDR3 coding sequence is TGTGCCAGCAGTGAAGGCCCCCCCTATGGCTACACCTTC. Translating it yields CASSEGPPYGYTF.

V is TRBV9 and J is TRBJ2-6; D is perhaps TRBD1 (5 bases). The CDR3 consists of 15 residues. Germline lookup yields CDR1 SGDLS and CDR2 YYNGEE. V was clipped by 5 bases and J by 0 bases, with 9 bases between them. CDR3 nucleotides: TGTGCCAGCAGGGGGCGCGTCTCTGGGGCCAACGTCCTGACTTTC. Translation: CASRGRVSGANVLTF.

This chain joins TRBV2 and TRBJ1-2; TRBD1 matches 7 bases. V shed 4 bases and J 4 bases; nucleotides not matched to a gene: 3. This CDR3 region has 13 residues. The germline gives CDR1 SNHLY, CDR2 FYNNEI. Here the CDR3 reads CASSGDSGYGYTF. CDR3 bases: TGTGCCAGCAGTGGGGACAGTGGCTATGGCTACACCTTC.

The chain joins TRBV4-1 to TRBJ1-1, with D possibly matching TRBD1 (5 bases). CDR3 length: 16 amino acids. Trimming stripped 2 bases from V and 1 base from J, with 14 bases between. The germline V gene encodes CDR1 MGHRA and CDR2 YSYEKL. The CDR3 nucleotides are TGCGCCAGCAGCCAAAAACGATTAGGACAGAACACTGAAGCTTTCTTT. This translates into CASSQKRLGQNTEAFF.

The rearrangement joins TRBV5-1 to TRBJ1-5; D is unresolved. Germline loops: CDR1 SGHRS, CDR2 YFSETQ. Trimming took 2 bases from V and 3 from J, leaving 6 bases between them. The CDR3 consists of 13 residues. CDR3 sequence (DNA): TGCGCCAGCAGCTTCAGCGCCAATCAGCCCCAGCATTTT. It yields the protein CASSFSANQPQHF.

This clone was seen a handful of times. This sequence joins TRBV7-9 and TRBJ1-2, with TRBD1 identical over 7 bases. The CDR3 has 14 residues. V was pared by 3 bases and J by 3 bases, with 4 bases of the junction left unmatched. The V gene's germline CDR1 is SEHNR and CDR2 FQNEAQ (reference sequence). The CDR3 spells CASSLPGQYYGYTF. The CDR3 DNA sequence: TGTGCCAGCAGCTTGCCGGGACAGTACTATGGCTACACCTTC.

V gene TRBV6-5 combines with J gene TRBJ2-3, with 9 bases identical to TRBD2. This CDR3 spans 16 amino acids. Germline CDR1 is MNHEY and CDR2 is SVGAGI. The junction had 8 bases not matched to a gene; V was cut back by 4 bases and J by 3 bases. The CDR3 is CASSFAPGLATDTQYF. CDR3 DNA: TGTGCCAGCAGTTTCGCCCCGGGACTAGCAACAGATACGCAGTATTTT.

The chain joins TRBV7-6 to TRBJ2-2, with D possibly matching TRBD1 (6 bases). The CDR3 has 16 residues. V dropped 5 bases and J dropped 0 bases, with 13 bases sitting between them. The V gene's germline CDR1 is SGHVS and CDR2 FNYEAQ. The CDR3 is CASSQLTGSNTGELFF. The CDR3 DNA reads TGTGCCAGCAGCCAATTAACAGGGTCGAACACCGGGGAGCTGTTTTTT.

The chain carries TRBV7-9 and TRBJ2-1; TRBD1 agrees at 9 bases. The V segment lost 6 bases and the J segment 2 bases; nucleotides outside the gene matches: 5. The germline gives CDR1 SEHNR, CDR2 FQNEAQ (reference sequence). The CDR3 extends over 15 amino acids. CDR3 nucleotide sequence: TGTGCCAGCAGGCGCGGACAGGGGCCCTACAATGAGCAGTTCTTC. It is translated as CASRRGQGPYNEQFF.

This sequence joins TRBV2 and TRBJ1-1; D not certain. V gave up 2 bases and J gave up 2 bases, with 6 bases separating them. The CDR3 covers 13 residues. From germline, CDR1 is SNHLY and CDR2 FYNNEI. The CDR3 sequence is CASSEQRNTEAFF. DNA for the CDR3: TGTGCCAGCAGTGAACAGAGAAACACTGAAGCTTTCTTT.

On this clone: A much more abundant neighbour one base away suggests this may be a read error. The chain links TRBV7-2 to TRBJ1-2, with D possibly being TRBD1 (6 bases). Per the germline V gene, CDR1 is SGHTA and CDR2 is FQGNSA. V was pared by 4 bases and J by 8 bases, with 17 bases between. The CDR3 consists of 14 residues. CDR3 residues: CASSSTWGQKGYTF. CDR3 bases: TGTGCCAGCAGCTCAACCTGGGGGCAGAAAGGCTACACCTTC.

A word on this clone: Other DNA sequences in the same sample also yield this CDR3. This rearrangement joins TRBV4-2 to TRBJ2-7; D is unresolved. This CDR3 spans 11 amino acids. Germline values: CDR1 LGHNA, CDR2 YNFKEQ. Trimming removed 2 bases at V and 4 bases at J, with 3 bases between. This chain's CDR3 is CASSQNYEQYF. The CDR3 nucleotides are TGTGCCAGCAGCCAAAATTACGAGCAGTACTTC.

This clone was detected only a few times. Written as DNA, the CDR3 is TGTGCCAGCAAGGCTCTTGGTGGGGGAGATCAGCCCCAGCATTTT. Encoded protein: CASKALGGGDQPQHF. The rearrangement joins TRBV6-1 to TRBJ1-5; possible D gene TRBD1, 5 bases. V lost 7 bases and J 5 bases, leaving 18 bases between the germline ends. CDR3 length: 15 amino acids. Per germline, CDR1 MNHNS and CDR2 SASEGT.

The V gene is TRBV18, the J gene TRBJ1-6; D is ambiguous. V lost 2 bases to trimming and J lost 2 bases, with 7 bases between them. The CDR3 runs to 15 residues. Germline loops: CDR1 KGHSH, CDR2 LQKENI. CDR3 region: CASSPAGTYNSPLHF. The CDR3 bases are TGTGCCAGCTCACCAGCAGGCACCTATAATTCACCCCTCCACTTT.

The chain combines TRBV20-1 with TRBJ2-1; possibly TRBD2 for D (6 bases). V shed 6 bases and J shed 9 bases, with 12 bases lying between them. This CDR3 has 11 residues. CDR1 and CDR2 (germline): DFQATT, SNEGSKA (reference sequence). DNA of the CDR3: TGCAGTGCCGGGGGATTTGCTGAGCAGTTCTTC. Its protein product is CSAGGFAEQFF.